The 32 T cell receptor beta chains below were found in one sample sequenced in a study of shared clonotypes between healthy human individuals. TCRdb keeps only in-frame clones here, not all; method: immunoSEQ multiplex PCR. The sample holds about 320,000 clones, roughly 84% seen once. The sequencing sample was made of memory CD8+ T cells sorted from blood. Subset in this sample: CD45RO+ cells pooled with CCR7-negative TemRA cells. The source is a man in his late teens or twenties in good health.

This clone was observed many times. The chain couples TRBV29-1 to TRBJ2-2; 9 nucleotides align to TRBD2. V shed 3 bases and J 2 bases; nucleotides not matched to a gene: 4. The CDR3 extends over 15 amino acids. Germline CDR1 and CDR2: SQVTM and ANQGSEA. The CDR3 loop reads CSVDIAGVNTGELFF. CDR3 coding DNA: TGCAGCGTTGATATAGCGGGAGTTAACACCGGGGAGCTGTTTTTT.

The V and J genes are TRBV5-1 and TRBJ2-2, with 13 bases identical to TRBD2. This CDR3 region has 17 residues. Germline CDR1 is SGHRS and CDR2 is YFSETQ. V shed 2 bases and J 7 bases; nucleotides not matched to a gene: 8. The CDR3 here is CASSFGTSGKVGGELFF. The DNA of the CDR3 is TGCGCCAGCAGCTTCGGGACTAGCGGGAAGGTCGGCGGGGAGCTGTTTTTT.

As concerns this clone: The germline gene is not matched at one end of the junction; a read error may be the cause. The CDR3 region has the DNA TGTGCCTGGAGTAGGGAGGGGGTGAAGACTGAAGCTTTCTTT. Translated, it gives CAWSREGVKTEAFF. The rearrangement links TRBV30 to TRBJ1-1; TRBD1 is a possible D gene (6 bases). Germline CDR1 is GTSNPN and CDR2 is SVGIG (reference sequence). This CDR3 is 14 amino acids long.

This chain connects TRBV6-5 to TRBJ2-1, with TRBD1 as a possible D gene (5 bases). CDR1 is MNHEY, CDR2 SVGAGI, per germline. V dropped 0 bases and J dropped 6 bases, with 12 bases sitting between them. CDR3 size: 15 residues. The CDR3 sequence is CASSYSETELNEQFF. The DNA for the CDR3 is TGTGCCAGCAGTTACTCCGAGACAGAACTCAATGAGCAGTTCTTC.

The rearrangement links TRBV9 to TRBJ2-7; 11 bases fit TRBD2. The V gene end was trimmed by 0 bases and the J gene end by 0 bases; junction bases not matched to a gene: 8. The CDR3 covers 18 residues. Germline V lookup: CDR1 SGDLS, CDR2 YYNGEE. CDR3 coding DNA: TGTGCCAGCAGCGTAGGCCTAACGACTAGCGGGGCCTCCTACGAGCAGTACTTC. It yields the protein CASSVGLTTSGASYEQYF.

The V gene is TRBV2, the J gene TRBJ1-2; 8 bases line up with TRBD1. V was clipped by 4 bases and J by 5 bases; unmatched bases: 3. The CDR3 sequence is 13 residues long. Looked up from germline, CDR1 is SNHLY and CDR2 is FYNNEI. The CDR3 nucleotides read TGTGCCAGCAGTGGGACAGGGCCATATGGCTACACCTTC. Translating gives CASSGTGPYGYTF.

The chain uses TRBV6-6 and TRBJ1-1; TRBD1 matches 7 bases. The CDR3 is 16 residues long. The germline V gene encodes CDR1 MNHNY and CDR2 SVGAGI (reference sequence). V was pared by 6 bases and J by 0 bases, with 10 bases of the junction left unmatched. The CDR3 coding sequence is TGTGCCAGCAGCCCCACAGGGGACTACATGAACACTGAAGCTTTCTTT. Protein product: CASSPTGDYMNTEAFF.

CDR3 loop: CASSPKGLLRQPQHF. DNA for the CDR3: TGCGCCAGCAGCCCAAAGGGATTACTTAGGCAGCCCCAGCATTTT. This chain connects TRBV4-1 to TRBJ1-5; D is uncertain. The ends were cut back, 4 bases at V and 7 bases at J, with 17 bases in the middle. Per the germline V gene, CDR1 is MGHRA and CDR2 is YSYEKL. This CDR3 contains 15 residues.

Comment on this clone: Other DNA sequences of this sample code for an identical CDR3. V and J are TRBV27 and TRBJ2-7; unclear D gene. CDR3 length equals 14 residues. Germline values: CDR1 MNHEY, CDR2 SMNVEV (reference sequence). Trimming shortened V by 0 bases and J by 0 bases, and 6 bases separated the two germline ends. The CDR3 is CASSLSPSSYEQYF. Here the CDR3 DNA reads TGTGCCAGCAGTTTATCCCCCAGCTCCTACGAGCAGTACTTC.

The chain is built from TRBV11-1 and TRBJ2-7, with a weak D call TRBD1 (5 bases). CDR3 size: 15 residues. Germline V gene lookup returns CDR1 SGHAT and CDR2 FQDESV (reference sequence). V was shortened by 6 bases and J by 1 base, with 16 bases between the two germline ends. CDR3 nucleotide sequence: TGTGCCAGCAGAGACAGTGGACATTCGTCCTACGAGCAGTACTTC. Its protein is CASRDSGHSSYEQYF. Drawing the rest from reference TRBV11-1 and TRBJ2-7, the complete variable domain is EAEVAQSPRYKITEKSQAVAFWCDPISGHATLYWYRQILGQGPELLVQFQDESVVDDSQLPKDRFSAERLKGVDSTLKIQPAELGDSAMYLCASRDSGHSSYEQYFGPGTRLTVT.

J is TRBJ1-5 and V is TRBV6-1; D remains ambiguous. This CDR3 has 13 residues. Germline assignment: CDR1 MNHNS and CDR2 SASEGT. V lost 0 bases and J lost 10, with 10 bases in between. CDR3 region: CASSEAEGFPQHF. The DNA of the CDR3 is TGTGCCAGCAGTGAAGCGGAAGGGTTTCCCCAGCATTTT.

The chain combines TRBV5-1 with TRBJ1-2, with TRBD1 as a possible D gene (6 bases). Looked up from germline, CDR1 is SGHRS and CDR2 is YFSETQ. There are 14 residues in the CDR3. Trimming removed 2 bases at V and 5 bases at J, with 13 bases between. CDR3 in DNA: TGCGCCAGCAGCTTTATCAGGGGATTTTATGGCTACACCTTC. Translation gives CASSFIRGFYGYTF. The entire variable domain, with the rest obtained from reference TRBV5-1 and TRBJ1-2, is as follows: KAGVTQTPRYLIKTRGQQVTLSCSPISGHRSVSWYQQTPGQGLQFLFEYFSETQRNKGNFPGRFSGRQFSNSRSEMNVSTLELGDSALYLCASSFIRGFYGYTFGSGTRLTVV.

The chain has TRBV10-2 and TRBJ2-1; D assignment may be TRBD1 or TRBD2 (5 bases each). The CDR3 is 15 amino acids. Germline lookup yields CDR1 WSHSY and CDR2 SAAADI. Trimming shortened V by 6 bases and J by 2 bases, and 14 bases separated the two germline ends. CDR3: CASSPDWGTYNEQFF. DNA of the CDR3: TGCGCCAGCAGCCCAGACTGGGGGACCTACAATGAGCAGTTCTTC.

This sequence joins TRBV6-5 and TRBJ2-7, with 8 bases fitting TRBD2. J was trimmed by 0 bases and V by 2 bases; bases with no gene match: 3. The CDR3 totals 15 residues. Germline values: CDR1 MNHEY, CDR2 SVGAGI. The CDR3: CASSYTGTSSYEQYF. The CDR3 region has the DNA TGTGCCAGCAGTTACACAGGGACTAGCTCCTACGAGCAGTACTTC.

This chain joins TRBV27 and TRBJ2-7; tentative D call: TRBD1 (5 bases). The V gene lost 6 bases and the J gene lost 3 bases, with 12 bases spanning the gap. This CDR3 has 13 residues. CDR1 and CDR2 from the germline V gene are MNHEY and SMNVEV (reference sequence). The CDR3 protein is CASRAQGNYEQYF. For the CDR3, the DNA is TGTGCCAGCAGGGCTCAGGGTAACTACGAGCAGTACTTC.

The chain links TRBV4-2 to TRBJ2-2, with D unclear. Per the germline V gene, CDR1 is LGHNA and CDR2 is YNFKEQ. Trimming left V 2 bases short and J 6 bases short, with 13 bases between. The CDR3 has 15 amino acids. This chain's CDR3 is CASSQPYLGSGELFF. Written as DNA, the CDR3 is TGTGCCAGCAGCCAACCATATTTGGGGTCCGGGGAGCTGTTTTTT.

J is TRBJ2-5 and V is TRBV27; TRBD2 matches at 7 bases. The CDR3 sequence is 14 residues long. From germline, CDR1 is MNHEY and CDR2 SMNVEV (reference sequence). V lost 3 bases and J lost 6; bases outside the gene matches: 7. CDR3 residues: CASSFLGRGQTQYF. The CDR3 DNA follows: TGTGCCAGCAGTTTTCTTGGGAGGGGACAGACCCAGTACTTC.

The chain's CDR3 is CASGSPGDSPLHF. CDR3 DNA sequence: TGCGCCAGCGGATCGCCTGGGGATTCACCCCTCCACTTT. The J gene is TRBJ1-6, the V gene TRBV5-1; no reliable D call. The ends were cut back, 7 bases at V and 8 bases at J, with 13 bases in the middle. CDR3 length: 13 residues. Germline V gene sequence: CDR1 SGHRS, CDR2 YFSETQ.

The chain employs TRBV30 and TRBJ2-3, with D perhaps matching TRBD1 (5 bases). The V and J ends lost 7 bases and 7 bases respectively, with 9 bases between them. Germline V CDR1 and CDR2: GTSNPN, SVGIG (reference sequence). CDR3 size: 10 residues. The CDR3 sequence is CALQAHTQYF. In DNA, the CDR3 is TGTGCCTTACAGGCACATACGCAGTATTTT.

The chain carries TRBV7-9 and TRBJ2-3, with 8 bases matching TRBD1. Unmatched junction bases numbered 6, after V lost 4 bases and J lost 3 bases. Per the germline V gene, CDR1 is SEHNR and CDR2 is FQNEAQ (reference sequence). The CDR3 contains 15 residues. The CDR3 region is CASSSDRGFTDTQYF. CDR3 nucleotides: TGTGCCAGCAGCTCCGACAGGGGATTTACAGATACGCAGTATTTT.

The chain employs TRBV4-2 and TRBJ2-7, with TRBD2 matching 8 bases. The CDR3 runs 18 residues. The germline V gene has CDR1 LGHNA and CDR2 YNFKEQ. The junction had 16 bases not matched to a gene; V was cut back by 4 bases and J by 2 bases. The CDR3 loop is CASSLTRGERETPYEQYF. DNA for the CDR3: TGTGCCAGCAGCCTGACCCGTGGAGAGCGGGAGACCCCCTACGAGCAGTACTTC.

V usage is TRBV4-3 and J usage is TRBJ2-1, with 12 positions matching TRBD2. The length of the CDR3 is 15 residues. Germline trimming cut 4 bases from V and 5 bases from J; bases unmatched to any gene: 3. Germline CDR1 reads LGHNA; CDR2 reads YSLEER. The CDR3 region is CASSPGLAGNNEQFF. The CDR3 DNA reads TGCGCCAGCAGCCCCGGACTAGCGGGAAACAATGAGCAGTTCTTC.

CDR3 coding DNA: TGTGCCAGCTCCCCCCGGGACAGAGCAGCCTACGAGCAGTACTTC. Its translation: CASSPRDRAAYEQYF. This chain links TRBV18 with TRBJ2-7; 7 bases agree with TRBD1. The CDR3 has 15 amino acids. Germline assignment: CDR1 KGHSH and CDR2 LQKENI. V was clipped by 6 bases and J by 2 bases; unmatched bases: 10.

The chain has TRBV4-3 and TRBJ2-7; TRBD1 might be the D (5 bases). Looked up from germline, CDR1 is LGHNA and CDR2 is YSLEER. Between the trimmed V and J ends, which lost 2 bases and 3 bases, there was a span of 14 bases. CDR3 length: 15 residues. CDR3 loop: CASSQYTEGVYEQYF. Here the CDR3 DNA reads TGCGCCAGCAGCCAATACACTGAAGGGGTCTACGAGCAGTACTTC.

V is TRBV7-9 and J is TRBJ1-6; D remains ambiguous. Germline V CDR1 and CDR2: SEHNR, FQNEAQ (reference sequence). The germline V and J ends were trimmed by 8 bases and 6 bases, with 11 bases remaining between them. The CDR3 totals 13 residues. DNA of the CDR3: TGTGCCAGCCAGGAGGCAGCTAATTCACCCCTCCACTTT. Translation gives CASQEAANSPLHF.

In its sample, this clone was seen once. This chain joins TRBV6-5 and TRBJ1-2; no firm D call. The CDR3 has 15 residues. CDR1 and CDR2 (germline): MNHEY, SVGAGI. V gave up 6 bases and J gave up 0 bases, with 14 bases separating them. The DNA of the CDR3 is TGTGCCAGCAGACCCCCCGGCGGCTCTAACTATGGCTACACCTTC. It yields the protein CASRPPGGSNYGYTF.

The chain is built from TRBV15 and TRBJ2-2; D is perhaps TRBD1 (6 bases). Germline CDR1 is LNHNV and CDR2 is YYDKDF (reference sequence). V lost 0 bases, J lost 6 bases, and 8 bases lay in between. This CDR3 region has 14 residues. CDR3 in DNA: TGTGCCACCAGCAGAGATAAGGGGGCCGGGGAGCTGTTTTTT. It codes for CATSRDKGAGELFF. Combining the CDR3 with reference TRBV15 and TRBJ2-2 gives the whole variable domain DAMVIQNPRYQVTQFGKPVTLSCSQTLNHNVMYWYQQKSSQAPKLLFHYYDKDFNNEADTPDNFQSRRPNTSFCFLDIRSPGLGDTAMYLCATSRDKGAGELFFGEGSRLTVL.

The chain carries TRBV4-3 and TRBJ2-7, with TRBD2 matching over 7 bases. The V gene's germline CDR1 is LGHNA and CDR2 YSLEER. CDR3 length equals 14 residues. Trimming at V came to 6 bases and at J to 5 bases, leaving 10 bases not matched to a gene. In DNA form, the CDR3 reads TGCGCCAGCAGGGCAACTCTAGCGGAGGACGAGCAGTACTTC. It yields the protein CASRATLAEDEQYF.

This clone was counted once. This sample includes further DNA sequences coding for the same CDR3. This rearrangement joins TRBV4-1 to TRBJ2-1; the D is unclear. The CDR3 extends over 13 amino acids. CDR1 MGHRA and CDR2 YSYEKL come from the germline V gene. Trimming stripped 1 base from V and 4 bases from J, with 5 bases between. The CDR3 protein is CASSQVGYNEQFF. The CDR3 coding sequence is TGCGCCAGCAGCCAAGTGGGGTACAATGAGCAGTTCTTC.

As for this clone: This specimen includes other DNA sequences encoding the same CDR3. The chain joins TRBV7-9 to TRBJ1-1, with D maybe TRBD1 (6 bases). V was cut by 5 bases and J by 5 bases, with 9 bases left in between. Germline CDR1 and CDR2: SEHNR and FQNEAQ (reference sequence). The CDR3 spans 12 residues. Here the CDR3 DNA reads TGTGCCAGCAGCCCACAGGGAACTGAAGCTTTCTTT. It is translated as CASSPQGTEAFF.

The chain is built from TRBV10-3 and TRBJ1-5; maybe TRBD1 (6 bases). With 10 bases removed from V and 3 bases from J, the gap between germline ends came to 10 bases. The CDR3 consists of 12 residues. Germline-derived CDR1 and CDR2 are ENHRY and SYGVKD. Written as DNA, the CDR3 is TGTGCCACGAGACAGGACAATCAGCCCCAGCATTTT. Amino acid sequence: CATRQDNQPQHF.

This clone was detected ten times or more. J is TRBJ2-2 and V is TRBV7-6; the match to TRBD2 covers 10 bases. There are 17 residues in the CDR3. In germline, CDR1 is SGHVS, CDR2 FNYEAQ. V was clipped by 3 bases and J by 5 bases; unmatched bases: 9. The CDR3: CASSFVAGGLGTGELFF. CDR3 nucleotides: TGTGCCAGCAGCTTCGTAGCGGGGGGCCTCGGTACCGGGGAGCTGTTTTTT.